The clone carrying this T cell receptor beta chain was seen a few times. This entry is derived from a study of Graves' ophthalmopathy and Graves' hyperthyroidism. Beta-chain TCR CDR3 regions were amplified from RNA transcripts. Following a first-round RT-PCR that used HTBI primers, a second-round multiplex PCR was carried out. Using its own MiXCR run on the multiplex PCR reads, TCRdb lists one record per CDR3 protein. The repertoire holds about 1.1 million distinct CDR3 sequences, with 35% to 40% as singletons. V was clipped by 1 base and J by 10 bases; unmatched bases: 14. This CDR3 is built from 17 residues. CDR1 and CDR2 from the germline V gene are SGHRS and YFSETQ.

The genes are TRBV5-1 and TRBJ1-4; 9 bases agree with TRBD1. The TCR comes from an adult man with Graves' hyperthyroidism. Input material: peripheral blood or thyroid tissue (not recorded which). CDR3 coding DNA: TGCGCCAGCAGCTTGAGGGACAGGGATATTCGATCTGGAAAACTGTTTTTT. Its protein is CASSLRDRDIRSGKLFF. Full variable domain (rest looked up from reference TRBV5-1 and TRBJ1-4): KAGVTQTPRYLIKTRGQQVTLSCSPISGHRSVSWYQQTPGQGLQFLFEYFSETQRNKGNFPGRFSGRQFSNSRSEMNVSTLELGDSALYLCASSLRDRDIRSGKLFFGSGTQLSVL.